The clone carrying this T cell receptor (beta chain) was seen more than once but under ten times. Its matching antigen is unknown. Per germline, CDR1 SGHTA and CDR2 FQGNSA. The CDR3 has 14 amino acids. V was cut by 2 bases and J by 5 bases, with 10 bases left in between. This sample stems from a study of beta chain features in type 1 diabetes. Turning to the study itself: Age, gender, cell numbers and subset yield matched between patients and controls.

Staining for CD45RO/CCR7/CD25/CD127/CD95/CD27 allowed sorting of CD4+ naive, central memory, regulatory and stem cell-like memory cells. Points from the study as a whole: Shortening of TCRB CDR3s, moderate but significant, appeared in all four CD4+ subsets of Type 1 diabetes patients. Researchers caution that PCR might favor shorter templates, equally among patients and controls.

Expressed TCRB transcripts were sequenced because the entire RNA isolate underwent reverse transcription. The study sequenced naive, central memory and regulatory T cell samples to an average of approximately 3.5 million reads. Sequencing used immunoSEQ multiplex PCR; TCRdb keeps in-frame clones, though not all of them. This table has 550,000 to 850,000 clones, over 10% appearing once. What was sequenced was naive CD4+ T cells from blood. The rearrangement joins TRBV7-2 to TRBJ2-1; D possibly uses TRBD1 or TRBD2 (5 bases each). The TCR comes from a man younger than 30 with type 1 diabetes. For the CDR3, the DNA is TGTGCCAGCAGCTTAACCGGGACGAACAATGAGCAGTTCTTC. It specifies CASSLTGTNNEQFF.